This TCR beta chain was sequenced for a study of control samples from healthy donors and cancer patients. TCRdb keeps only in-frame clones here, not all; method: immunoSEQ multiplex PCR. The sample has some 120,000 clones; approximately 90% are singletons. The CDR3 consists of 13 residues. The germline CDR1 and CDR2 sequences are MDHEN and SYDVKM. Trimming removed 6 bases from V and 4 bases from J, with 10 bases in between. Sample: blood. The rearrangement links TRBV28 to TRBJ1-5; tentatively, D is TRBD1 (6 bases). The sequence came from a man in his late teens or twenties in good health. The CDR3 DNA reads as TGTGCCAGCAGGGAGACAGGTAATCAGCCCCAGCATTTT. Translated, it gives CASRETGNQPQHF.